These 21 T cell receptor beta chains came from one sample sequenced in a study of cytomegalovirus exposure and HLA in healthy donors. Primers: 60 Vbeta forward and 13 Jbeta reverse. Assay used: immunoSEQ multiplex PCR; TCRdb lists only in-frame clones, some missing. The sample lists 100,000 to 150,000 clones, 17% occurring once. Material for sequencing was PBMCs. The receptor set was obtained from a female donor in good health and CMV-seropositive.

There are a few counts of this clone. CDR3 sequence (DNA): TGCGCCAGCAGCTTGTGGATCGGGGACTGGAGAATCAATGAGCAGTTCTTC. Protein sequence: CASSLWIGDWRINEQFF. V and J are TRBV5-1 and TRBJ2-1; perhaps TRBD2 as D (6 bases). CDR1 SGHRS and CDR2 YFSETQ come from the germline V gene. The CDR3 spans 17 residues. V was trimmed by 1 base and J by 6 bases, leaving 20 bases between them.

This chain joins TRBV11-2 and TRBJ2-2, with D tentatively TRBD2 (5 bases). The V end lost 7 bases, the J end lost 3 bases, and 12 bases lay between the germline ends. The CDR3 has 14 residues. Germline V gene lookup returns CDR1 SGHAT and CDR2 FQNNGV. CDR3 sequence (DNA): TGTGCCAGCACGACTACCAGAGACACCGGGGAGCTGTTTTTT. Amino acid sequence: CASTTTRDTGELFF.

This chain joins TRBV28 and TRBJ2-7, with D possibly TRBD2 on 6 matching bases. Germline V CDR1 and CDR2: MDHEN, SYDVKM. V was cut by 3 bases and J by 0 bases, with 15 bases left in between. The CDR3 is 16 amino acids. CDR3 in amino acids: CASSFVAVQSSYEQYF. CDR3 in DNA: TGTGCCAGCAGTTTCGTAGCGGTCCAGAGCTCCTACGAGCAGTACTTC.

This clone came up a few times. CDR3: CATRTTSNYGYTF. The CDR3 nucleotides are TGCGCCACCCGGACAACTTCTAACTATGGCTACACCTTC. The chain employs TRBV5-1 and TRBJ1-2; tentative D call: TRBD1 (5 bases). Deletions cut 9 bases from V and 0 bases from J, with 12 bases between. The CDR3 runs 13 residues. Per germline, CDR1 SGHRS and CDR2 YFSETQ.

This chain uses TRBV4-3 with TRBJ2-7; the match to TRBD2 covers 8 bases. CDR1 is LGHNA, CDR2 YSLEER, per germline. This CDR3 region has 14 residues. Germline trimming cut 1 base from V and 3 bases from J; bases unmatched to any gene: 2. DNA for the CDR3: TGCGCCAGCAGCCAAGGGCGGGGGGACTACGAGCAGTACTTC. This translates into CASSQGRGDYEQYF.

This clone has a handful of counts. The rearrangement joins TRBV27 to TRBJ2-2; tentatively, D is TRBD2 (6 bases). Germline lookup yields CDR1 MNHEY and CDR2 SMNVEV (reference sequence). Trimming took 5 bases from V and 6 from J, leaving 13 bases between them. The CDR3 runs 14 residues. CDR3 sequence reads: CASSIGGISGELFF. The DNA for the CDR3 is TGTGCCAGCAGTATAGGAGGGATTTCCGGGGAGCTGTTTTTT.

The rearrangement joins TRBV12-5 to TRBJ1-1, with a possible D match to TRBD1 (6 bases). Germline V gene sequence: CDR1 LGHNT, CDR2 FRNRAP. V was cut by 3 bases and J by 0 bases, with 8 bases left in between. This CDR3 is built from 14 residues. The CDR3 here is CASGLGGVNTEAFF. The CDR3 region has the DNA TGTGCTAGTGGTTTAGGGGGGGTGAACACTGAAGCTTTCTTT. The full variable domain, in which reference TRBV12-5 and TRBJ1-1 provide the parts outside the CDR3, is DARVTQTPRHKVTEMGQEVTMRCQPILGHNTVFWYRQTMMQGLELLAYFRNRAPLDDSGMPKDRFSAEMPDATLATLKIQPSEPRDSAVYFCASGLGGVNTEAFFGQGTRLTVV.

The CDR3 nucleotides read TGTGCCAGCAGCTTCCGCCGCGGGCAAGAGACCCAGTACTTC. Its translation is CASSFRRGQETQYF. This chain links TRBV7-9 with TRBJ2-5, with D maybe TRBD2 (5 bases). Trimming removed 3 bases from V and 2 bases from J, with 10 bases in between. This CDR3 has 14 amino acids. Germline loops: CDR1 SEHNR, CDR2 FQNEAQ (reference sequence).

This clone was counted a few times. The junction does not match germline at one end; this may be a read error. The chain combines TRBV4-2 with TRBJ1-5, with a possible D match to TRBD1 (6 bases). Germline-derived CDR1 and CDR2 are LGHNA and YNFKEQ. The CDR3 has 14 residues. The DNA of the CDR3 is TGTGCCAGCAGCCACTCACAGGGCAATCAGCCCCAGAATTTT. Translated, it gives CASSHSQGNQPQNF.

This chain joins TRBV15 and TRBJ2-3; no definite D call. Germline V lookup: CDR1 LNHNV, CDR2 YYDKDF (reference sequence). This CDR3 region has 13 residues. V lost 4 bases and J lost 2, with 7 bases in between. CDR3 in DNA: TGTGCCACCAGCACCCAGTCCACAGATACGCAGTATTTT. Its translation: CATSTQSTDTQYF.

This clone was found a few times. This sequence joins TRBV4-1 and TRBJ1-2, with D unresolved. The CDR3 is made up of 14 amino acids. Trimming took off 4 bases at V and 4 bases at J, with 13 bases between the two ends. Germline CDR1 reads MGHRA; CDR2 reads YSYEKL. The DNA of the CDR3 is TGCGCCAGCAGCCTTTCTCAGGTGACCTATGGCTACACCTTC. Translating it yields CASSLSQVTYGYTF.

This chain links TRBV5-6 with TRBJ2-3, with D possibly being TRBD1 (5 bases). CDR1 is SGHDT, CDR2 YYEEEE, per germline. The CDR3 spans 15 residues. Trimming left V 2 bases short and J 4 bases short, with 14 bases between. The CDR3 region is CASSFLGDGADTQYF. Written as DNA, the CDR3 is TGTGCCAGCAGCTTTTTAGGGGATGGGGCAGATACGCAGTATTTT.

V usage is TRBV4-3 and J usage is TRBJ2-7, with 12 bases that match TRBD2. This CDR3 has 17 residues. V was pared by 6 bases and J by 5 bases, with 14 bases of the junction left unmatched. In germline, CDR1 is LGHNA, CDR2 YSLEER. CDR3 in amino acids: CASSITYGLAGRDEQYF. In nucleotides, the CDR3 is TGCGCCAGCAGTATCACATACGGACTAGCGGGGAGGGACGAGCAGTACTTC.

The chain has TRBV5-1 and TRBJ2-6, with TRBD1 matching over 7 bases. This CDR3 has 15 residues. Germline CDR1 is SGHRS and CDR2 is YFSETQ. Germline trimming cut 7 bases from V and 4 bases from J; bases unmatched to any gene: 8. The CDR3 nucleotides read TGCGCCAGCTCCGACAGGGTGTCCGGGGCCAACGTCCTGACTTTC. Amino acids: CASSDRVSGANVLTF.

The genes are TRBV5-1 and TRBJ2-3; weak D call: TRBD2 (5 bases). V lost 2 bases and J lost 2, with 9 bases in between. The CDR3 is 14 amino acids. Per germline, CDR1 SGHRS and CDR2 YFSETQ. CDR3 sequence (DNA): TGCGCCAGCAGCTTACAAGCGGCCACAGATACGCAGTATTTT. Translation: CASSLQAATDTQYF. Filled out from reference TRBV5-1 and TRBJ2-3, the complete variable domain reads KAGVTQTPRYLIKTRGQQVTLSCSPISGHRSVSWYQQTPGQGLQFLFEYFSETQRNKGNFPGRFSGRQFSNSRSEMNVSTLELGDSALYLCASSLQAATDTQYFGPGTRLTVL.

CDR3 DNA sequence: TGTGCCTGGAGCTCGCTGGGGAGCCAGTACTTC. Protein: CAWSSLGSQYF. This rearrangement joins TRBV30 to TRBJ2-5, with a weak D call TRBD2 (5 bases). V was pared by 3 bases and J by 10 bases, with 12 bases between. From germline, CDR1 is GTSNPN and CDR2 SVGIG (reference sequence). The CDR3 length is 11 residues.

This clone was found a few times. The chain is built from TRBV5-6 and TRBJ1-2; TRBD1 is a possible D gene (5 bases). V dropped 5 bases and J dropped 8 bases, with 19 bases sitting between them. Germline CDR1 and CDR2: SGHDT and YYEEEE. The CDR3 extends over 14 amino acids. CDR3 loop: CASSGLLGLGGYTF. DNA for the CDR3: TGTGCCAGCAGTGGTTTGTTGGGGCTAGGAGGCTACACCTTC.

Written as DNA, the CDR3 is TGTGCCAGCAGTCTTACAGGGTCGATTTTCGATGGCTACACCTTC. Amino acids: CASSLTGSIFDGYTF. The V call is TRBV16, the J call TRBJ1-2; TRBD1 might be the D (6 bases). Deletions cut 6 bases from V and 6 bases from J, with 20 bases between. Germline V gene sequence: CDR1 KGHSY, CDR2 FQNENV. This CDR3 contains 15 residues.

The chain has TRBV27 and TRBJ2-7, with 9 bases aligning to TRBD2. CDR3 size: 18 residues. Trimming removed 7 bases from V and 4 bases from J; junction bases left unmatched: 20. CDR1 is MNHEY and CDR2 is SMNVEV in the germline V gene (reference sequence). CDR3 residues: CASTPSPPIAGATYEQYF. The CDR3 DNA sequence: TGTGCCAGCACCCCTTCTCCCCCCATAGCGGGGGCGACGTACGAGCAGTACTTC.

The chain combines TRBV10-3 with TRBJ1-2; 8 bases match TRBD1. The CDR3 length is 15 residues. CDR1 and CDR2 from the germline V gene are ENHRY and SYGVKD. V was clipped by 3 bases and J by 3 bases; unmatched bases: 6. The CDR3 sequence is CAISDDDRGDYGYTF. DNA of the CDR3: TGTGCCATCAGTGACGACGACAGGGGAGACTATGGCTACACCTTC.

To note about this clone: An end of the junction does not agree with germline; a read error may underlie this. J is TRBJ2-7 and V is TRBV27, with a weak D call TRBD1 (6 bases). The CDR3 runs to 14 residues. Germline CDR1 MNHEY, CDR2 SMNVEV (reference sequence). Here the CDR3 DNA reads TGTGTCAGCAGAATGACAGGAGACTCCTACGAGCAGTACTTC. Protein: CVSRMTGDSYEQYF.